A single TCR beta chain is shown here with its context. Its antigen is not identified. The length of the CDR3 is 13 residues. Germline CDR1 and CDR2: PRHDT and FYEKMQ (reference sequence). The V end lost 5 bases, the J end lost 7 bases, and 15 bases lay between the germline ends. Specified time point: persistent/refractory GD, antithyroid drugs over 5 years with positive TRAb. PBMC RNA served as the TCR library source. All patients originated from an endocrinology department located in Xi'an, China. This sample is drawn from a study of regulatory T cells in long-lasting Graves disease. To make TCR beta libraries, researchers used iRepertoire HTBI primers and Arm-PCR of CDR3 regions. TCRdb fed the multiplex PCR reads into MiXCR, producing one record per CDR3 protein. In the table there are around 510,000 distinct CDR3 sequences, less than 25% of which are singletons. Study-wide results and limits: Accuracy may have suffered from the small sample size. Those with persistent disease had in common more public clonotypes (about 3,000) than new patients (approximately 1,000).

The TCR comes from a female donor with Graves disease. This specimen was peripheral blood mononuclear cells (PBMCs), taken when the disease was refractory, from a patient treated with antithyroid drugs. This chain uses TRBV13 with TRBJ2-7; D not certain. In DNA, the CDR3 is TGTGCCAGCAGCATAGACACGGCCGGGGAGCAGTACTTC. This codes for CASSIDTAGEQYF.